This TCR beta chain emerged from a study of neurological immune-mediated disorders. This clonotype was recorded many times. What it binds is unknown. The germline V gene has CDR1 DFQATT and CDR2 SNEGSKA (reference sequence). Trimming stripped 5 bases from V and 0 bases from J, with 15 bases between. The CDR3 extends over 15 amino acids. Sorted libraries came from around 990,000 CD4+ or CD8+ T cells. TCRdb re-called the 5' RACE reads with MiXCR, one entry per CDR3 protein. In the table there are about 38,000 distinct CDR3 sequences, about 4.8% of which are singletons. Study outcomes and limitations: Because no CDR3 amino acid sequences were shared across subjects by expanded clones, private repertoires were suggested in all groups.

The source material was CD4+ T cells from blood. The receptor was derived from a young man in good health. The chain has TRBV20-1 and TRBJ2-3; the D is unclear. Here the CDR3 DNA reads TGCAGTGCTCCTTTTACTGGATCTAGCACAGATACGCAGTATTTT. It specifies CSAPFTGSSTDTQYF.